Listed here is a single T cell receptor (beta chain). Its antigen is unknown. This sample was included in a study of graft-versus-host responses after intestinal transplantation. Study-wide background: Anti-thymocyte globulin induction preceded roughly 3 years of tacrolimus and steroid maintenance in all recipients. Findings and caveats of the study: Present in recipient marrow, GvH clones included some that appeared first in ileum or blood. After transplant, early declines in HvG clones were associated with peak levels of circulating GvH clones. Graft-donor T cell macrochimerism coincided with high graft-versus-host to host-versus-graft clonal ratios in allografts.

Produced via immunoSEQ multiplex PCR; TCRdb's table is partial and in-frame only. The sample carries 20,000 to 30,000 clones, about four fifths recorded once. V was pared by 7 bases and J by 5 bases, with 7 bases of the junction left unmatched. Germline V gene sequence: CDR1 LNHDA, CDR2 SQIVND (reference sequence). This CDR3 is 13 amino acids long. The sequencing here drew on unstimulated CD4+ T cells sorted from spleen or lymph node cells, taken before intestinal transplant. V usage is TRBV19 and J usage is TRBJ1-1; 7 bases map to TRBD1. The source of this sequence is a human donor who received an intestinal transplant. DNA for the CDR3: TGTGCCAGTAAATGGACAGGAGGGACTGAAGCTTTCTTT. Protein: CASKWTGGTEAFF.